The 29 T cell receptor beta chains listed next were all sequenced from one sample in a study of T cells in Graves' hyperthyroidism and ophthalmopathy. From RNA transcripts, TCR beta CDR3 regions were amplified. First-round RT-PCR with HTBI primers amplified the TCR CDR3 region. Using its own MiXCR run on the multiplex PCR reads, TCRdb lists one record per CDR3 protein. Of about 260,000 distinct CDR3 sequences in the sample, 20% to 30% are singletons; the top ten hold around 28%. Specimen: blood. These receptor sequences come from a man aged 35 to 55 with Graves' hyperthyroidism that later progressed to Graves' ophthalmopathy.

In its sample, this clonotype was seen many times. V gene TRBV5-1 combines with J gene TRBJ1-1; the D is unclear. The CDR3 has 14 residues. The germline V gene has CDR1 SGHRS and CDR2 YFSETQ. Trimming left V 0 bases short and J 0 bases short, with 6 bases between. The CDR3 DNA reads as TGCGCCAGCAGCTTGGAAGGCGTGAACACTGAAGCTTTCTTT. It codes for CASSLEGVNTEAFF.

In this sample, this clonotype turned up many times. The genes are TRBV20-1 and TRBJ1-1; a weak D match, TRBD1 (5 bases). Germline lookup yields CDR1 DFQATT and CDR2 SNEGSKA (reference sequence). The CDR3 loop spans 14 amino acids. V lost 1 base and J lost 5, with 14 bases in between. CDR3 sequence (DNA): TGCAGTGCTAGAGCTGGCGGGGGAGGAACTGAAGCTTTCTTT. It specifies CSARAGGGGTEAFF.

In this sample, this clonotype turned up many times. The genes are TRBV7-8 and TRBJ2-5; a weak D match, TRBD2 (6 bases). The V and J ends lost 1 base and 7 bases respectively, with 13 bases between them. The CDR3 consists of 14 residues. Germline V CDR1 and CDR2: SGHVS, FQNEAQ. The CDR3 DNA sequence: TGTGCCAGCAGCTTAGTGGAGGGCACGGGGACCCAGTACTTC. Its translation: CASSLVEGTGTQYF.

This clonotype was picked up many times. This chain's CDR3 is CASSNRGEETQYF. Here the CDR3 DNA reads TGTGCCAGCAGCAACAGGGGGGAAGAGACCCAGTACTTC. The V gene is TRBV27, the J gene TRBJ2-5, with 8 positions matching TRBD1. Looked up from germline, CDR1 is MNHEY and CDR2 is SMNVEV (reference sequence). V lost 6 bases and J lost 3; bases outside the gene matches: 3. The CDR3 length is 13 residues.

The chain has TRBV5-1 and TRBJ1-2; weak D call: TRBD1 (6 bases). CDR3 length: 14 residues. The V and J ends lost 0 bases and 8 bases respectively, with 14 bases between them. The germline V gene encodes CDR1 SGHRS and CDR2 YFSETQ. The CDR3 protein is CASSLERGRRGYTF. The CDR3 nucleotides are TGCGCCAGCAGCTTGGAGCGGGGGCGAAGAGGCTACACCTTC.

At least ten counts were recorded for this clonotype. V and J are TRBV12-3 or TRBV12-4 and TRBJ2-5; D is possibly TRBD1 (6 bases). This CDR3 comprises 16 residues. Trimming pared 6 bases from V and 2 bases from J, leaving 19 bases between. CDR3 in amino acids: CASSKRAGDFQETQYF. DNA for the CDR3: TGTGCCAGCAGCAAGAGGGCAGGGGATTTTCAAGAGACCCAGTACTTC.

This chain connects TRBV28 to TRBJ2-7; the match to TRBD1 covers 8 bases. This CDR3 spans 14 amino acids. After removal of 8 bases from V and 5 bases from J, the junction contained 11 bases not matched to a gene. Looked up from germline, CDR1 is MDHEN and CDR2 is SYDVKM. CDR3: CASGRQGRSDEQYF. The CDR3, as DNA: TGTGCCAGCGGAAGACAGGGGAGGAGCGACGAGCAGTACTTC.

This chain joins TRBV6-1 and TRBJ2-7; D not resolved. The V end lost 5 bases, the J end lost 5 bases, and 13 bases lay between the germline ends. CDR3 length equals 13 residues. CDR1 and CDR2 from the germline V gene are MNHNS and SASEGT. This CDR3 is CASSRLLGNEQYF. In DNA form, the CDR3 reads TGTGCCAGCAGTCGCCTCCTGGGTAACGAGCAGTACTTC.

This clonotype was observed many times. One base away lies a much larger clone, so this may be a sequencing read error. This chain uses TRBV27 with TRBJ2-5, with D unresolved. Germline loops: CDR1 MNHEY, CDR2 SMNVEV (reference sequence). This CDR3 comprises 11 residues. The V and J ends lost 6 bases and 0 bases respectively, with 2 bases between them. This CDR3 reads CASRHQETQYF. The CDR3 DNA follows: TGTGCCAGCAGGCACCAAGAGACCCAGTACTTC.

This clonotype was observed at least ten times. J is TRBJ2-7 and V is TRBV11-2; D gene unclear. Germline CDR1 is SGHAT and CDR2 is FQNNGV. Trimming shortened V by 3 bases and J by 0 bases, and 6 bases separated the two germline ends. This CDR3 has 13 residues. As DNA, the CDR3 is TGTGCCAGCAGCTTGGAACACTCCTACGAGCAGTACTTC. Translation gives CASSLEHSYEQYF.

CDR3 DNA sequence: TGTGCCAGCAGTTTGTCAGGGGTGGAGCCCCAGCATTTT. It translates to CASSLSGVEPQHF. The chain joins TRBV12-3 or TRBV12-4 to TRBJ1-5; D possibly corresponds to TRBD1 (6 bases). V lost 3 bases and J lost 8, with 11 bases in between. The CDR3 extends over 13 amino acids.

This clonotype was seen ten or more times. This rearrangement joins TRBV3-1 to TRBJ2-7; 12 bases line up with TRBD2. Germline CDR1 reads LGHDT; CDR2 reads YNNKEL (reference sequence). The V and J ends lost 5 bases and 0 bases, in that order; junction bases with no gene match: 11. The CDR3 covers 18 residues. Here the CDR3 DNA reads TGTGCCAGCAGCTCTGGACTAGCGGGAATCTTAAGCTCCTACGAGCAGTACTTC. This translates into CASSSGLAGILSSYEQYF.

V usage is TRBV10-3 and J usage is TRBJ1-5, with 8 positions matching TRBD1. V was clipped by 4 bases and J by 1 base; unmatched bases: 0. CDR1 is ENHRY, CDR2 SYGVKD, per germline. The CDR3 has 14 amino acids. CDR3 nucleotides: TGTGCCATCAGTGGACAGGGGAGCAATCAGCCCCAGCATTTT. This codes for CAISGQGSNQPQHF.

The V call is TRBV30, the J call TRBJ2-5; D call uncertain. CDR1 and CDR2 from the germline V gene are GTSNPN and SVGIG (reference sequence). V was cut by 0 bases and J by 2 bases, with 7 bases left in between. This CDR3 has 13 residues. This CDR3 reads CAWSVGPQETQYF. The CDR3 DNA sequence: TGTGCCTGGAGTGTGGGCCCACAAGAGACCCAGTACTTC. The full variable domain, in which reference TRBV30 and TRBJ2-5 provide the parts outside the CDR3, is SQTIHQWPATLVQPVGSPLSLECTVEGTSNPNLYWYRQAAGRGLQLLFYSVGIGQISSEVPQNLSASRPQDRQFILSSKKLLLSDSGFYLCAWSVGPQETQYFGPGTRLLVL.

The chain joins TRBV25-1 to TRBJ1-1, with D perhaps TRBD1 (6 bases). This CDR3 has 15 residues. V lost 2 bases and J 1 base, leaving 11 bases between the germline ends. Germline loops: CDR1 MGHDK, CDR2 SYGVNS. CDR3 sequence (DNA): TGTGCCAGCAGTGAAATTAACAGGGCGAACACTGAAGCTTTCTTT. It codes for CASSEINRANTEAFF.

This clonotype has a single count. The chain has TRBV6-2 or TRBV6-3 and TRBJ2-2, with TRBD2 as a possible D gene (5 bases). V was shortened by 9 bases and J by 3 bases, with 11 bases between the two germline ends. This CDR3 is built from 13 residues. CDR1 and CDR2 from the germline V gene are MNHEY and SVGEGT. Written as DNA, the CDR3 is TGTGCCAGTCTGAGGCGGGACACCGGGGAGCTGTTTTTT. Translation: CASLRRDTGELFF.

V usage is TRBV6-1 and J usage is TRBJ1-5; D call uncertain. CDR3 length: 14 residues. Germline assignment: CDR1 MNHNS and CDR2 SASEGT. V lost 3 bases and J lost 0, with 6 bases in between. CDR3 in DNA: TGTGCCAGCAGTGAGAACGGTAGCAATCAGCCCCAGCATTTT. Translated, it gives CASSENGSNQPQHF.

The chain combines TRBV12-3 or TRBV12-4 with TRBJ1-5, with a possible D match to TRBD1 (5 bases). This CDR3 spans 16 amino acids. The V gene lost 3 bases and the J gene lost 0 bases, with 12 bases spanning the gap. CDR3 region: CASSFGGTPSNQPQHF. Written as DNA, the CDR3 is TGTGCCAGCAGTTTTGGGGGAACCCCTAGCAATCAGCCCCAGCATTTT.

The sample holds many counts of this clonotype. The V gene is TRBV2, the J gene TRBJ1-5; D not certain. The V end was cut by 3 bases, the J end by 7 bases, with 10 bases between. CDR1 SNHLY and CDR2 FYNNEI come from the germline V gene. This CDR3 is built from 13 residues. CDR3 DNA: TGTGCCAGCAGTGACAGCGTAATCCAGCCCCAGCATTTT. Translation gives CASSDSVIQPQHF.

The rearrangement uses TRBV4-3 and TRBJ1-2; no clear D gene. In germline, CDR1 is LGHNA, CDR2 YSLEER. This CDR3 comprises 15 residues. V was cut by 0 bases and J by 2 bases, with 10 bases left in between. The CDR3 coding sequence is TGCGCCAGCAGCCAAGATCGGCTGGGGAACTATGGCTACACCTTC. Protein sequence: CASSQDRLGNYGYTF.

This clonotype has ten or more counts. V gene TRBV19 combines with J gene TRBJ2-7; TRBD1 agrees at 8 bases. In germline, CDR1 is LNHDA, CDR2 SQIVND (reference sequence). This CDR3 comprises 12 residues. Trimming cost V 6 bases and J 9 bases; bases outside gene matches: 7. The CDR3 loop reads CASSQDRARQYF. The CDR3 DNA follows: TGTGCCAGTAGCCAGGACAGGGCTCGGCAGTACTTC.

This clonotype was detected many times. The V call is TRBV7-8, the J call TRBJ2-7; D possibly corresponds to TRBD2 (6 bases). The CDR3 runs to 16 residues. Per the germline V gene, CDR1 is SGHVS and CDR2 is FQNEAQ. The V and J ends lost 1 base and 2 bases respectively, with 15 bases between them. The CDR3 coding sequence is TGTGCCAGCAGCTTAGGGTGGCGGGGCCCCCCCTACGAGCAGTACTTC. Translated: CASSLGWRGPPYEQYF. The full variable domain, in which reference TRBV7-8 and TRBJ2-7 provide the parts outside the CDR3, is GAGVSQSPRYKVAKRGQDVALRCDPISGHVSLFWYQQALGQGPEFLTYFQNEAQLDKSGLPSDRFFAERPEGSVSTLKIQRTQQEDSAVYLCASSLGWRGPPYEQYFGPGTRLTVT.

In its sample, this clonotype was seen many times. This chain joins TRBV12-3 or TRBV12-4 and TRBJ2-7; D gene ambiguous. The CDR3 has 11 amino acids. V was cut by 5 bases and J by 3 bases, with 5 bases left in between. CDR3 nucleotide sequence: TGTGCCAGCAGTCTGTACTACGAGCAGTACTTC. This sequence encodes CASSLYYEQYF.

This clonotype was counted many times. The chain uses TRBV14 and TRBJ2-7, with a tentative D call TRBD1 (8 bases). CDR3 length: 18 residues. From germline, CDR1 is SGHDN and CDR2 FVKESK. The V end lost 0 bases, the J end lost 3 bases, and 21 bases lay between the germline ends. The CDR3 loop is CASSQDPGQGGGSYEQYF. CDR3 in DNA: TGTGCCAGCAGCCAAGATCCCGGACAGGGTGGCGGGAGCTACGAGCAGTACTTC.

Many counts were recorded for this clonotype. The chain is built from TRBV5-1 and TRBJ2-2; D is unclear. V was clipped by 2 bases and J by 0 bases, with 5 bases between them. The CDR3 contains 14 residues. Germline loops: CDR1 SGHRS, CDR2 YFSETQ. The CDR3 DNA follows: TGCGCCAGCAGCTTCGCCGCGAACACCGGGGAGCTGTTTTTT. Amino acid sequence: CASSFAANTGELFF. The variable domain in full, with the rest retrieved from reference TRBV5-1 and TRBJ2-2, is KAGVTQTPRYLIKTRGQQVTLSCSPISGHRSVSWYQQTPGQGLQFLFEYFSETQRNKGNFPGRFSGRQFSNSRSEMNVSTLELGDSALYLCASSFAANTGELFFGEGSRLTVL.

At least ten counts were recorded for this clonotype. This chain uses TRBV12-3 or TRBV12-4 with TRBJ2-7; perhaps TRBD2 as D (5 bases). CDR3 length equals 11 residues. The ends were cut back, 5 bases at V and 9 bases at J, with 11 bases in the middle. This CDR3 reads CASSADWRQYF. The DNA for the CDR3 is TGTGCCAGCAGTGCGGACTGGCGGCAGTACTTC.

This clonotype showed up many times. V and J are TRBV28 and TRBJ2-7; tentative D call: TRBD2 (6 bases). Germline lookup yields CDR1 MDHEN and CDR2 SYDVKM. CDR3 size: 14 residues. The V gene lost 6 bases and the J gene lost 0 bases, with 12 bases spanning the gap. The CDR3 DNA sequence: TGTGCCAGCAGAGTTACCGGGAGCTCCTACGAGCAGTACTTC. Its protein product is CASRVTGSSYEQYF.

This clonotype turned up a few times. V is TRBV27 and J is TRBJ2-7; 7 bases are a match to TRBD2. Germline V gene data show CDR1 as MNHEY and CDR2 as SMNVEV (reference sequence). V dropped 6 bases and J dropped 5; count of bases not matched to a gene: 10. CDR3 size: 14 residues. Written as DNA, the CDR3 is TGTGCCAGCAGCTTTGCGGGAGCGAGCCACGAGCAGTACTTC. Protein sequence: CASSFAGASHEQYF.

The chain uses TRBV20-1 and TRBJ2-7; a weak D match, TRBD2 (6 bases). The V end was cut by 5 bases, the J end by 3 bases, with 17 bases between. The CDR3 extends over 14 amino acids. Germline CDR1 is DFQATT and CDR2 is SNEGSKA (reference sequence). CDR3 sequence: CSARGTGTLYEQYF. Here the CDR3 DNA reads TGCAGTGCTCGGGGGACTGGAACCCTCTACGAGCAGTACTTC.